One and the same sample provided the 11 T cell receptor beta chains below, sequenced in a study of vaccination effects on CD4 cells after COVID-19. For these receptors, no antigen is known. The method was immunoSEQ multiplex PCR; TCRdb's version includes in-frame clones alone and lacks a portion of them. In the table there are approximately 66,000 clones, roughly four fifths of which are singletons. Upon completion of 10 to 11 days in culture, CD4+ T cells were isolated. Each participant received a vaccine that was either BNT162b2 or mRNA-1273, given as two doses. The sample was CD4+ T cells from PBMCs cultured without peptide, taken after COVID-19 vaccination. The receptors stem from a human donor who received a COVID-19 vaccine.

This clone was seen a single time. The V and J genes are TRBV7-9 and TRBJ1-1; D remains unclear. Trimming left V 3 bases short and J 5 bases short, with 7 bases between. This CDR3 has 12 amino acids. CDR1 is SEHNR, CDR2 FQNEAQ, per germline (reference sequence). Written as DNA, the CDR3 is TGTGCCAGCAGCTTTGGGGAGACTGAAGCTTTCTTT. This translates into CASSFGETEAFF.

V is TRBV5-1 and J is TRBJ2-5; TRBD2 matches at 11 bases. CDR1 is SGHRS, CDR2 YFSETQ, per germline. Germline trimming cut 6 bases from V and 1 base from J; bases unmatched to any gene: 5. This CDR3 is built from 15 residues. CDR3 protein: CASTRLAGTQETQYF. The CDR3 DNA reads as TGCGCCAGCACTCGACTAGCGGGGACCCAAGAGACCCAGTACTTC.

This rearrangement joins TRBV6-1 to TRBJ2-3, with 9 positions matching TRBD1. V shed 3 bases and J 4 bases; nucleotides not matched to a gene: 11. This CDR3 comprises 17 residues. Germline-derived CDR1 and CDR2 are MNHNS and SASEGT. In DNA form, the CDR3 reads TGTGCCAGCAGTGAGATTAGGGGACAGGGTACCCCAGATACGCAGTATTTT. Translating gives CASSEIRGQGTPDTQYF.

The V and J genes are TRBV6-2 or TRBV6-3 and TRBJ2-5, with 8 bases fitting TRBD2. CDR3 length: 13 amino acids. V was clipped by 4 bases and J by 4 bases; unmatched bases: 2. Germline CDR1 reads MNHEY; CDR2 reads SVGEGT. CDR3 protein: CASSFSGVETQYF. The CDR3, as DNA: TGTGCCAGCAGTTTTAGCGGGGTAGAGACCCAGTACTTC.

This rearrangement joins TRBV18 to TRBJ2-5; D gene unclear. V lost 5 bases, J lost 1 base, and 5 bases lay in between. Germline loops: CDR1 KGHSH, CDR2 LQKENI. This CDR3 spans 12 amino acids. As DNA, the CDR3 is TGTGCCAGCTCAACGGGCCAAGAGACCCAGTACTTC. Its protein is CASSTGQETQYF.

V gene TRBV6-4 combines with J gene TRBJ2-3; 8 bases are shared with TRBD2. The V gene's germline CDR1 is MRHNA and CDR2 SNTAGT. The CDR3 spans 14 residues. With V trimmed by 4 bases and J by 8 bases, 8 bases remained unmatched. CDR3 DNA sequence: TGTGCCAGCAGTGCATTGGCGGGGGGAGGTACGCAGTATTTT. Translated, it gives CASSALAGGGTQYF.

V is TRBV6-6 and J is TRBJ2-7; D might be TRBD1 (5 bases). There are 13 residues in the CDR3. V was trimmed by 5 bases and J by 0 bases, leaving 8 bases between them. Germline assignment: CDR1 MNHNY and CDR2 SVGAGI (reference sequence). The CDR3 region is CASSTGSSYEQYV. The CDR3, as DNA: TGTGCCAGCAGTACAGGTTCCTCCTACGAGCAGTACGTC.

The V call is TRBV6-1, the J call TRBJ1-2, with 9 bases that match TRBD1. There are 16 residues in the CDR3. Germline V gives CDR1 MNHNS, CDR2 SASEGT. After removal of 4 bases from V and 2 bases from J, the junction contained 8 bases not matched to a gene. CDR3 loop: CASSGLPGQGNYGYTF. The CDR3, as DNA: TGTGCCAGCAGTGGGTTACCGGGACAGGGAAACTATGGCTACACCTTC.

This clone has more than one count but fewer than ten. As DNA, the CDR3 is TGCGCCAGCAGCTTGGTTGGGACAACGGGGGGAAACACCATATATTTT. Translating it yields CASSLVGTTGGNTIYF. The chain links TRBV5-1 to TRBJ1-3; a weak D match, TRBD1 (6 bases). Per germline, CDR1 SGHRS and CDR2 YFSETQ. The V end lost 0 bases, the J end lost 4 bases, and 14 bases lay between the germline ends. The CDR3 loop spans 16 amino acids.

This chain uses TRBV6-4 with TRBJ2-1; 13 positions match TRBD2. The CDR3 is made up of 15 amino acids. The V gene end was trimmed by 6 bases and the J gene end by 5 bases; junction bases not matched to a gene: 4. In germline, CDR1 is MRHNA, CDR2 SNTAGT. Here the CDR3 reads CASRPGLAGDNEQFF. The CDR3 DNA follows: TGTGCCAGCAGGCCTGGACTAGCGGGGGACAATGAGCAGTTCTTC.

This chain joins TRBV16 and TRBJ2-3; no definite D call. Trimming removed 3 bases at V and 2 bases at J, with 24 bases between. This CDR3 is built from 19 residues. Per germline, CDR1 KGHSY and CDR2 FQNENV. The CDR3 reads CASSHVSGPTVLVTDTQYF. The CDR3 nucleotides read TGTGCCAGCAGCCATGTCTCGGGCCCAACGGTTCTTGTCACAGATACGCAGTATTTT.